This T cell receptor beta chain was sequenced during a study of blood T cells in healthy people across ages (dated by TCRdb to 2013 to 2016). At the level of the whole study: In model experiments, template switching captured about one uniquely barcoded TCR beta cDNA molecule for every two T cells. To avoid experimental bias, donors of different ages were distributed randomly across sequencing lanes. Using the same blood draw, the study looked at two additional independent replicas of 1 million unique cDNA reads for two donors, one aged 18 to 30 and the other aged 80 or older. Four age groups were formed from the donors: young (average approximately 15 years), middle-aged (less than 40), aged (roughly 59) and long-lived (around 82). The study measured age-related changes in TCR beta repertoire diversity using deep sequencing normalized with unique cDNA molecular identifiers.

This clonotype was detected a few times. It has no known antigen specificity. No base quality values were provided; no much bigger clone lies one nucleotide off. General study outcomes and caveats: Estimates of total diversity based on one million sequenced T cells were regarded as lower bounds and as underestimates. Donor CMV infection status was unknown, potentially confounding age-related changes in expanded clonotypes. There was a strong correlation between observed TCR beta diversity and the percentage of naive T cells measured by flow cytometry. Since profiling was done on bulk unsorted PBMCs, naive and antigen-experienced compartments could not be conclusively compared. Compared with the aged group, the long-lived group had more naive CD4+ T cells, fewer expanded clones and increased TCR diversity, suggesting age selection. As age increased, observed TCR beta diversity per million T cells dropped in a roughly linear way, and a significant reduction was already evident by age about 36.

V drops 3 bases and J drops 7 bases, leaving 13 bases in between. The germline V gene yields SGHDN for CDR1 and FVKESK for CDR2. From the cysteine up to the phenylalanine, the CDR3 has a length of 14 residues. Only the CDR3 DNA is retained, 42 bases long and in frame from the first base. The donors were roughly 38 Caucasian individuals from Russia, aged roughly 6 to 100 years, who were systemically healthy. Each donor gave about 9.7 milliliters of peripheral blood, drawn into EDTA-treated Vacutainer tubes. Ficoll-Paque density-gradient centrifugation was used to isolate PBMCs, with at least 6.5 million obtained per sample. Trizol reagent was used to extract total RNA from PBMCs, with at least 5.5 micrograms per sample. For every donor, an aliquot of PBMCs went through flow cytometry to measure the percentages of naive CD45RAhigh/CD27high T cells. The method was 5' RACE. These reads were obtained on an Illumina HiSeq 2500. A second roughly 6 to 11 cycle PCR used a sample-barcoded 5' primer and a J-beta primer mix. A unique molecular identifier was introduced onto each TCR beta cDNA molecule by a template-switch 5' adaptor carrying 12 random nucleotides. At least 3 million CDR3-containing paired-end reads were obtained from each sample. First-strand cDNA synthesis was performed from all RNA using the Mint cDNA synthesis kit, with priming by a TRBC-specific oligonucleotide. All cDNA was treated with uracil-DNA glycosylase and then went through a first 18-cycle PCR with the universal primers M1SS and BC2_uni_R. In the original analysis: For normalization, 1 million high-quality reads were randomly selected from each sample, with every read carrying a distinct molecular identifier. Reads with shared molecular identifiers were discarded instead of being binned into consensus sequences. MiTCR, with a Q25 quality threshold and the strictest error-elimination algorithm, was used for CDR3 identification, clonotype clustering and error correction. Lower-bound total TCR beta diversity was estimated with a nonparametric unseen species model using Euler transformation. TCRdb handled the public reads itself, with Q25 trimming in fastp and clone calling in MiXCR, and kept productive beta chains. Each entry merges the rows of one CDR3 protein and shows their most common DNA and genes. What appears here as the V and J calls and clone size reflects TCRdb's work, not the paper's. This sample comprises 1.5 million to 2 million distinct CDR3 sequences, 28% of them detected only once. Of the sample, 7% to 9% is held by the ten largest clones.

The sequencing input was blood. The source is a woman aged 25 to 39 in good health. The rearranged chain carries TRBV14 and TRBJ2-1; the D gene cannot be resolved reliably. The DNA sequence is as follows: TGTGCCAGCAGCCAGTGGCTTGGGGAAAATGAGCAGTTCTTC. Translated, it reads CASSQWLGENEQFF.